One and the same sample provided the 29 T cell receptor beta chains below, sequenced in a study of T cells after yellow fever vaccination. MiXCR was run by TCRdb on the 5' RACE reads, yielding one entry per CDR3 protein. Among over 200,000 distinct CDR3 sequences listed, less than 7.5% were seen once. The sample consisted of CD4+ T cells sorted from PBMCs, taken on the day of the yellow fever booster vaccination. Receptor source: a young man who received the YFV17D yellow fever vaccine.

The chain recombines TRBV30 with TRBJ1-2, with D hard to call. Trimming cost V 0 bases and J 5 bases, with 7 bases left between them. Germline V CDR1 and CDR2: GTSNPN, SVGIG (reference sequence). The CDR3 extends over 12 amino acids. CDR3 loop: CAWSVLGYGYTF. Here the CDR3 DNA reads TGTGCCTGGAGTGTACTGGGGTATGGCTACACCTTC. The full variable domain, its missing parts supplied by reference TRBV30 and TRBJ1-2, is SQTIHQWPATLVQPVGSPLSLECTVEGTSNPNLYWYRQAAGRGLQLLFYSVGIGQISSEVPQNLSASRPQDRQFILSSKKLLLSDSGFYLCAWSVLGYGYTFGSGTRLTVV.

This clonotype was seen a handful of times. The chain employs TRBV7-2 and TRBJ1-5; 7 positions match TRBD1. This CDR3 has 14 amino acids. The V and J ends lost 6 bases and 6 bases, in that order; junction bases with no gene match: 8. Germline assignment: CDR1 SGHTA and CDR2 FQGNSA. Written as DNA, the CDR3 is TGTGCCAGCAGTCGAAAGGGGGCTCGTCAGCCCCAGCATTTT. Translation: CASSRKGARQPQHF.

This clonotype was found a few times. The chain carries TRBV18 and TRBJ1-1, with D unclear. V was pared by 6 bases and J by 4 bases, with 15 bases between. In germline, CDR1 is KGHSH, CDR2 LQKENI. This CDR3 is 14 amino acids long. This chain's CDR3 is CASSPPGLPTEAFF. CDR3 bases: TGTGCCAGCTCCCCTCCCGGGCTCCCCACTGAAGCTTTCTTT.

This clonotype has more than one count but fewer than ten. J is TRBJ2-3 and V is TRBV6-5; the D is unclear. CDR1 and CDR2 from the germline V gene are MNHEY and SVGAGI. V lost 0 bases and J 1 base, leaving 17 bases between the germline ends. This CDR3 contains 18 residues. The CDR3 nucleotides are TGTGCCAGCAGTTACTCCCCTATGGCGACCGCCGGCACAGATACGCAGTATTTT. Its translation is CASSYSPMATAGTDTQYF.

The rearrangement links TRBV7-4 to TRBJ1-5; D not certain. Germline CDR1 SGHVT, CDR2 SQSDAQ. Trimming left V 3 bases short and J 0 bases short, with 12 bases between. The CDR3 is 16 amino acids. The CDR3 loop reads CASSFKDGYSNQPQHF. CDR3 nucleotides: TGTGCCAGCAGCTTTAAGGACGGTTATAGCAATCAGCCCCAGCATTTT.

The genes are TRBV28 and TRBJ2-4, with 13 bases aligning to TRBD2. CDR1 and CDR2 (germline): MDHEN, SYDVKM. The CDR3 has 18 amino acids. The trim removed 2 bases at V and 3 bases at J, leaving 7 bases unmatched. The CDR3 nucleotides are TGTGCCAGCAGTTTAACTAGCGGGAGGGCCCTCGTCAAAAACATTCAGTACTTC. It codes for CASSLTSGRALVKNIQYF.

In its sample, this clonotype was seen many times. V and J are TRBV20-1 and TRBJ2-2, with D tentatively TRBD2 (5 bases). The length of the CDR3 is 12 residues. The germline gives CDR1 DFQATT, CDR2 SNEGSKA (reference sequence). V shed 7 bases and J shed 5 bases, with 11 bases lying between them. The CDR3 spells CSVREGTGELFF. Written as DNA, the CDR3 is TGCAGTGTGAGAGAGGGAACCGGGGAGCTGTTTTTT.

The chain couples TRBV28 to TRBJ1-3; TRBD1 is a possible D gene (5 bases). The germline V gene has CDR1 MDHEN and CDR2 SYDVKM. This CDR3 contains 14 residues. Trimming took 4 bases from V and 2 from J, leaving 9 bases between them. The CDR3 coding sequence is TGTGCCAGCAGTTCCTGGGGGACTGGAAACACCATATATTTT. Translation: CASSSWGTGNTIYF.

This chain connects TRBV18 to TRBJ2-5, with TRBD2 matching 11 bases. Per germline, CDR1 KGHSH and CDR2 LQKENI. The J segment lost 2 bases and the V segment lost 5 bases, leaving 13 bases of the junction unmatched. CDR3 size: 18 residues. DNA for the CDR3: TGTGCCAGCTCAAGCCAACTAGCGGGAGCCTCGGAACAAGAGACCCAGTACTTC. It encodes CASSSQLAGASEQETQYF.

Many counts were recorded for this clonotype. The DNA for the CDR3 is TGTGCCAGCAGCTTATCTGGAGGGAGCTCCTACAATGAGCAGTTCTTC. This codes for CASSLSGGSSYNEQFF. The chain has TRBV7-3 and TRBJ2-1, with a possible D match to TRBD2 (6 bases). This CDR3 contains 16 residues. Germline V gene sequence: CDR1 SGHTA, CDR2 FQGTGA. The V end was cut by 2 bases, the J end by 0 bases, with 11 bases between.

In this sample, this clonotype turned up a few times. The CDR3 spells CASSDGTMFGETQYF. The CDR3 DNA sequence: TGTGCCAGCAGTGACGGGACGATGTTTGGCGAGACCCAGTACTTC. V gene TRBV28 combines with J gene TRBJ2-5; D is possibly TRBD1 or TRBD2 (5 bases each). V lost 5 bases, J lost 5 bases, and 18 bases lay in between. CDR1 and CDR2 (germline): MDHEN, SYDVKM. CDR3 length: 15 amino acids.

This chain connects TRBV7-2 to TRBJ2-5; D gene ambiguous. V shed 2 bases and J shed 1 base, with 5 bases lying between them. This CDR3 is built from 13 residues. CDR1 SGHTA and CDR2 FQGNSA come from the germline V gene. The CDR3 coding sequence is TGTGCCAGCAGCTTACTGGCCCAAGAGACCCAGTACTTC. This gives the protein CASSLLAQETQYF.

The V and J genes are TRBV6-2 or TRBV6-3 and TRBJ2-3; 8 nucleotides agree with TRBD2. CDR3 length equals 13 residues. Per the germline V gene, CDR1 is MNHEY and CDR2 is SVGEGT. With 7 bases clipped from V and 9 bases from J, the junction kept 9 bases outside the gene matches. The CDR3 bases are TGTGCCAGCAACCCCGGGGGGGTCAGAACGCAGTATTTT. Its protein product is CASNPGGVRTQYF.

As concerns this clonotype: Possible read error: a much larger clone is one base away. In nucleotides, the CDR3 is TGCGCCACCAGCTTAGGGACGGATAGCTCCTACAATGAGCAGTTCTTC. This encodes CATSLGTDSSYNEQFF. This chain links TRBV5-1 with TRBJ2-1, with D perhaps given as TRBD1 or TRBD2 (5 bases each). This CDR3 is built from 16 residues. The germline V gene has CDR1 SGHRS and CDR2 YFSETQ. Full variable domain (rest looked up from reference TRBV5-1 and TRBJ2-1): KAGVTQTPRYLIKTRGQQVTLSCSPISGHRSVSWYQQTPGQGLQFLFEYFSETQRNKGNFPGRFSGRQFSNSRSEMNVSTLELGDSALYLCATSLGTDSSYNEQFFGPGTRLTVL.

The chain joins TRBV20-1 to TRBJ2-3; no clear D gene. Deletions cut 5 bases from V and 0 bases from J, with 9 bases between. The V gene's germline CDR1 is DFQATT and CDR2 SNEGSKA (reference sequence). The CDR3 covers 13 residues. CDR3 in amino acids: CSAPSDSTDTQYF. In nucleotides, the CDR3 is TGCAGTGCTCCCTCCGATAGCACAGATACGCAGTATTTT.

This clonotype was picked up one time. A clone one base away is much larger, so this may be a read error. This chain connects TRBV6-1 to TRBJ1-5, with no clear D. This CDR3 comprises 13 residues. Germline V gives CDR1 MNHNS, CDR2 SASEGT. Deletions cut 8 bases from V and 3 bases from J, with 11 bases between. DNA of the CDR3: TGTGCCAGCGGCAGCGCCCACAATCAGCCCCAGCATTTT. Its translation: CASGSAHNQPQHF.

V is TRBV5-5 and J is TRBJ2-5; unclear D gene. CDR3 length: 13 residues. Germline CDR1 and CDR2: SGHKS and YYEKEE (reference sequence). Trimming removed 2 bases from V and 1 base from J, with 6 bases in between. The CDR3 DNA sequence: TGTGCCAGCAGCTTTACACGCCAAGAGACCCAGTACTTC. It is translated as CASSFTRQETQYF. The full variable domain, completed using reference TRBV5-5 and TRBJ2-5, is DAGVTQSPTHLIKTRGQQVTLRCSPISGHKSVSWYQQVLGQGPQFIFQYYEKEERGRGNFPDRFSARQFPNYSSELNVNALLLGDSALYLCASSFTRQETQYFGPGTRLLVL.

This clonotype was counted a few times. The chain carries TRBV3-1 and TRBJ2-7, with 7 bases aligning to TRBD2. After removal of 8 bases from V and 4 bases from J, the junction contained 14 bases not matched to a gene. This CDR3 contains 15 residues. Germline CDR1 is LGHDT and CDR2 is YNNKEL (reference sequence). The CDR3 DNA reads TGTGCCAGCTCCAAAGGGTCGGGAGGTGAATACGAGCAGTACTTC. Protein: CASSKGSGGEYEQYF.

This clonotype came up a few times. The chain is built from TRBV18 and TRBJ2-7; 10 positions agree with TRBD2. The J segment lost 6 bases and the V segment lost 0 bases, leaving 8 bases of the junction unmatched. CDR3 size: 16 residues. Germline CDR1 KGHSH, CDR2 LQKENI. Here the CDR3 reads CASSPPGIAGGLEQYF. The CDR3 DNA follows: TGTGCCAGCTCACCACCGGGTATAGCGGGAGGTCTCGAGCAGTACTTC.

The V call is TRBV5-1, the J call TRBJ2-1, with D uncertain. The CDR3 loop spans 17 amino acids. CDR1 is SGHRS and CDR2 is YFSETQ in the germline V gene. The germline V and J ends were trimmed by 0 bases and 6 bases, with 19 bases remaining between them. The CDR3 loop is CASSLERVTYSSNEQFF. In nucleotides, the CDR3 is TGCGCCAGCAGCTTGGAACGGGTCACGTACAGCAGCAATGAGCAGTTCTTC.

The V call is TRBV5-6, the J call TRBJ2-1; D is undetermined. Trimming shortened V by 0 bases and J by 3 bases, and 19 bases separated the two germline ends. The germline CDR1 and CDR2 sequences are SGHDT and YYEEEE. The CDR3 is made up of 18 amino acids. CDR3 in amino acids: CASSLDAAAPLHYNEQFF. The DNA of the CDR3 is TGTGCCAGCAGCTTGGACGCGGCAGCTCCCCTCCACTACAATGAGCAGTTCTTC.

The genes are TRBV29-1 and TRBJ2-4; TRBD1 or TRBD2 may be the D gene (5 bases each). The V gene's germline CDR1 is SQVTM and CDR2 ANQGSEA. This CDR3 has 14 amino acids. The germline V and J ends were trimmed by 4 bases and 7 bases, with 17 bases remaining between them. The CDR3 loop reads CSVGGLGSNNIQYF. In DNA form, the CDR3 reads TGCAGCGTTGGGGGCCTGGGGAGCAATAACATTCAGTACTTC.

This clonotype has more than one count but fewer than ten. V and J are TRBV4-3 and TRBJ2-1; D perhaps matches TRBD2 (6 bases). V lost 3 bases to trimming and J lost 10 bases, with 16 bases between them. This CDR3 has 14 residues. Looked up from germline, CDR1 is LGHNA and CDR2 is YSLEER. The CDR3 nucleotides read TGCGCCAGCAGCCAGGAATTAGCGGCCGGGGAGCAGTTCTTC. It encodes CASSQELAAGEQFF.

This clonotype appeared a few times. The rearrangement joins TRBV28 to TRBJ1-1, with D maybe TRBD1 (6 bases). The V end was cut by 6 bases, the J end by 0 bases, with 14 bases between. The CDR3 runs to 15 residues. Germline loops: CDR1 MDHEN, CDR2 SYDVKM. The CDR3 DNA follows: TGTGCCAGCAGATACGGGACATATGTGAACACTGAAGCTTTCTTT. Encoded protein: CASRYGTYVNTEAFF.

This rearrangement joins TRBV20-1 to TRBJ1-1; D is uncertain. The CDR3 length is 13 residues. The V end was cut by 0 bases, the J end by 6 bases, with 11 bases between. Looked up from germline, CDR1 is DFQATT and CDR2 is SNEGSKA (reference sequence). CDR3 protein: CSARDMTYAEAFF. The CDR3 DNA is TGCAGTGCTAGAGACATGACTTATGCTGAAGCTTTCTTT.

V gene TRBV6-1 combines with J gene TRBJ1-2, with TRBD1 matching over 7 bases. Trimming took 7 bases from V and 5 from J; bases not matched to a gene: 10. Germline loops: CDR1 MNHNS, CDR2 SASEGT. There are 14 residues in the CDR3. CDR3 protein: CASMTSGQHYGYTF. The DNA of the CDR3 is TGTGCCAGCATGACCTCGGGACAGCATTATGGCTACACCTTC.

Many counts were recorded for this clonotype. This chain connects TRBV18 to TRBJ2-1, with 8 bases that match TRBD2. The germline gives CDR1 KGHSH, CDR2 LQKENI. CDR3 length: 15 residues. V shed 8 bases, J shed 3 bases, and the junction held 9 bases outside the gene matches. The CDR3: CASSPGLAGYNEQFF. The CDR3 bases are TGTGCCAGCAGCCCCGGTCTAGCGGGCTACAATGAGCAGTTCTTC.

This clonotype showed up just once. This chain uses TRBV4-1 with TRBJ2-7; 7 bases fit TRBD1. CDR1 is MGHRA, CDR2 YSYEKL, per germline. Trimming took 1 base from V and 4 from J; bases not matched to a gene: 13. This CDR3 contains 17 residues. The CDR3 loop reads CASSQVIVVKGAYEQYF. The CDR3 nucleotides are TGCGCCAGCAGCCAAGTGATTGTAGTCAAGGGGGCGTACGAGCAGTACTTC.

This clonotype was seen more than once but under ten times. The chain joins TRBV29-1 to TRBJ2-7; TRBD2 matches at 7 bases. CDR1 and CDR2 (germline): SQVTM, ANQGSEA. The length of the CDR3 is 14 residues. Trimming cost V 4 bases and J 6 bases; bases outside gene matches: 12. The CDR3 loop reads CSVGEAGVELEQYF. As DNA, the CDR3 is TGCAGCGTTGGTGAGGCGGGAGTGGAGCTCGAGCAGTACTTC.